This T cell receptor beta chain was retrieved from a study of blood T cell repertoires in COVID-19. Study context: Acute and convalescent COVID-19 samples came from the United States, Italy and Spain.

Per germline, CDR1 MRHNA and CDR2 SNTAGT. This CDR3 contains 16 residues. The V gene lost 6 bases and the J gene lost 1 base, with 17 bases spanning the gap. TCRdb keeps only in-frame clones here, not all; method: immunoSEQ multiplex PCR. Here the sample spans 200,000 to 250,000 clones, 85% being singletons. This clonotype was obtained from a woman in her 70s with COVID-19, enrolled during active disease. V gene TRBV6-4 combines with J gene TRBJ2-3, with a weak D call TRBD1 (5 bases). Source material: peripheral blood. The CDR3 region has the DNA TGTGCCAGCAGCACCAGACCCCAGGGTGGCACAGATACGCAGTATTTT. Residues: CASSTRPQGGTDTQYF.